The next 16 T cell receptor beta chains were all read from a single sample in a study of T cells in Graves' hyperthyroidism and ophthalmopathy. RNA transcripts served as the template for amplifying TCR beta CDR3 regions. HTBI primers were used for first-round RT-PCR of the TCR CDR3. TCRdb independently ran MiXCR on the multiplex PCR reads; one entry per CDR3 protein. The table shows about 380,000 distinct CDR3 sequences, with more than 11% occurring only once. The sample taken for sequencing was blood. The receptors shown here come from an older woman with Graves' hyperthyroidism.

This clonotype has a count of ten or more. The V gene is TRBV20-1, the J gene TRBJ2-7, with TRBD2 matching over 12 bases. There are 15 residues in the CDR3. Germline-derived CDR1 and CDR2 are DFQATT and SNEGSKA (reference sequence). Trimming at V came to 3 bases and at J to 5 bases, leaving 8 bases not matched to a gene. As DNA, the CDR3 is TGCAGTGCTAGGACTAGCGGGAGTTTAGGCAACGAGCAGTACTTC. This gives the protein CSARTSGSLGNEQYF.

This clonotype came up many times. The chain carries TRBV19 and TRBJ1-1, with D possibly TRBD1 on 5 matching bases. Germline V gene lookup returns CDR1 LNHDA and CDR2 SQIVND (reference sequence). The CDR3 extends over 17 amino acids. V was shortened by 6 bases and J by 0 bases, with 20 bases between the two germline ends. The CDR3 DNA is TGTGCCAGTAGCTCCTTATTGAGGGGACGGATGAACACTGAAGCTTTCTTT. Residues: CASSSLLRGRMNTEAFF.

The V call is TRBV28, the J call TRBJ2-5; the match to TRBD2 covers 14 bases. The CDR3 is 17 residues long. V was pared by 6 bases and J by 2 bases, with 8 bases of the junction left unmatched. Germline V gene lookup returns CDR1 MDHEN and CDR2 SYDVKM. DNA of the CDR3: TGTGCCAGCAGCCGCCGGACTAGCGGGAGGCAGCAAGAGACCCAGTACTTC. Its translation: CASSRRTSGRQQETQYF.

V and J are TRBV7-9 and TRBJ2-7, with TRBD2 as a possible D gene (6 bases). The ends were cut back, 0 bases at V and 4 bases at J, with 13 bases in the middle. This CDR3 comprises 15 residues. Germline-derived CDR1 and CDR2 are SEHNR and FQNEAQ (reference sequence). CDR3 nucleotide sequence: TGTGCCAGCAGCTTAGCGGTTAGCGGAGAATACGAGCAGTACTTC. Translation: CASSLAVSGEYEQYF.

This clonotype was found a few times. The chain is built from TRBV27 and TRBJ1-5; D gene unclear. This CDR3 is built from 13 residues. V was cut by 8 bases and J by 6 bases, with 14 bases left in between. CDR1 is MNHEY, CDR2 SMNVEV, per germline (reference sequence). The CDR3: CASGDGPLQPQHF. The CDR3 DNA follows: TGTGCCAGCGGGGATGGTCCCCTTCAGCCCCAGCATTTT.

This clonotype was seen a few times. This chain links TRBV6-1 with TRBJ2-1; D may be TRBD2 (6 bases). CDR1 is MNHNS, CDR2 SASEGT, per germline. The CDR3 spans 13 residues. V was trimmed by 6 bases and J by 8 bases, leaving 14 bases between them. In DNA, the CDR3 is TGTGCCAGCAGGGCGGGACTCGGGTATGAGCAGTTCTTC. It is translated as CASRAGLGYEQFF.

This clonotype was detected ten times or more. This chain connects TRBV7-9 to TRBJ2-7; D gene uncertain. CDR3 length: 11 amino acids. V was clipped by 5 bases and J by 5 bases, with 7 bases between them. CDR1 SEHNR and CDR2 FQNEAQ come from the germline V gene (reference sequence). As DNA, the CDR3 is TGTGCCAGCAGCCGACTCGACGAGCAGTACTTC. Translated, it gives CASSRLDEQYF.

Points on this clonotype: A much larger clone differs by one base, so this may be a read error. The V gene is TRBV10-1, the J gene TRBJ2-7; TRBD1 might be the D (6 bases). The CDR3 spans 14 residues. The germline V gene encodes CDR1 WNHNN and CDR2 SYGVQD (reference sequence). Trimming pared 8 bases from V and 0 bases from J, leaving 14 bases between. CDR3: CASGDTRSSYEQYF. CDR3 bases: TGCGCCAGCGGGGACACCAGAAGCTCCTACGAGCAGTACTTC.

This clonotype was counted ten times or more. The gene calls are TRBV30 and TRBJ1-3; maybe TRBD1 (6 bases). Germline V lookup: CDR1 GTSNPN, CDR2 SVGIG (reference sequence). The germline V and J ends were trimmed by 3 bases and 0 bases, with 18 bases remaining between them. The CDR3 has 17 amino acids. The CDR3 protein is CAWRPSWTANSGNTIYF. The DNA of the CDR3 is TGTGCCTGGAGACCCTCCTGGACAGCGAACTCTGGAAACACCATATATTTT.

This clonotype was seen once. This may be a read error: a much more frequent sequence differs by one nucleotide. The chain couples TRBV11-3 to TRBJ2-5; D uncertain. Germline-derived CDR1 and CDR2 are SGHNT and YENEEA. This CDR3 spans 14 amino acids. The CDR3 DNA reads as TGTGCCAGCAGCTTAGTTAGGAGCCAAGCGACCCAGTACTTC. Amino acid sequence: CASSLVRSQATQYF.

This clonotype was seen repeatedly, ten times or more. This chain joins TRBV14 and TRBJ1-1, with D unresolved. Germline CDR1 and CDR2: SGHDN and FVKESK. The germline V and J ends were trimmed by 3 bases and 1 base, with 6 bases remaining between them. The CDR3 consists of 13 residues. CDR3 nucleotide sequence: TGTGCCAGCAGCCACAGTACGAACACTGAAGCTTTCTTT. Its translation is CASSHSTNTEAFF.

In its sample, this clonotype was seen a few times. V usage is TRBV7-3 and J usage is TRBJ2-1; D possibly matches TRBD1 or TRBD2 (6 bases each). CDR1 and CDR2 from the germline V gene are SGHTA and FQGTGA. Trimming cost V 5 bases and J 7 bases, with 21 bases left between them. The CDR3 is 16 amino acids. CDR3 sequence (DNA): TGTGCCAGCAGCAGCTCAGGGACACGGGAGTGGAATGAGCAGTTCTTC. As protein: CASSSSGTREWNEQFF. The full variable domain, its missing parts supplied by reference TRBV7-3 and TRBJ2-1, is GAGVSQTPSNKVTEKGKYVELRCDPISGHTALYWYRQSLGQGPEFLIYFQGTGAADDSGLPNDRFFAVRPEGSVSTLKIQRTERGDSAVYLCASSSSGTREWNEQFFGPGTRLTVL.

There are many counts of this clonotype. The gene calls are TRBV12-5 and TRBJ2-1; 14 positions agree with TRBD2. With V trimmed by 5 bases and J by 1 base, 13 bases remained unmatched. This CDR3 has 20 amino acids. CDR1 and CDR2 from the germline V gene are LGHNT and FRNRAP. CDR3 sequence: CASGTRPGGLAGGSYNEQFF. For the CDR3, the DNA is TGTGCTAGTGGTACCCGCCCGGGAGGACTAGCGGGGGGTTCCTACAATGAGCAGTTCTTC.

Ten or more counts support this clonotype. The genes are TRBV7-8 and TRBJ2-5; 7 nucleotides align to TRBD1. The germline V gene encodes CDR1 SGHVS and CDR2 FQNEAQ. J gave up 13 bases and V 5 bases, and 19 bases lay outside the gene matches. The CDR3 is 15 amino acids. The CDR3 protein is CASSGSRTGEVVLYF. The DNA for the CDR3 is TGTGCCAGCAGCGGTTCCAGGACAGGCGAGGTGGTACTGTACTTC.

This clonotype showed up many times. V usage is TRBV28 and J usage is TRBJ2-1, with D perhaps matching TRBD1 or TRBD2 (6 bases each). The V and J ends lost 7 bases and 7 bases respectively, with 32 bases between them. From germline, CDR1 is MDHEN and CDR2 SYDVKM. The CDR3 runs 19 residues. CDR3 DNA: TGTGCCAGCATAAATGGAGCATCACAGGGAGGATTGGTTTGGAATGAGCAGTTCTTC. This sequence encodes CASINGASQGGLVWNEQFF.

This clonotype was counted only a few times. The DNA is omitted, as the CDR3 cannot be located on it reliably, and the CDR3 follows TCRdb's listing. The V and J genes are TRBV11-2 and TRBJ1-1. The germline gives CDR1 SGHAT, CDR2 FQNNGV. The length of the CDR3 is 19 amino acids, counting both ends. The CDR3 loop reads CASSFYICSQQRPRSEAFF.